One sample yielded the 19 T cell receptor beta chains listed below, sequenced in a study of cytomegalovirus exposure and HLA in healthy donors. 13 Jbeta primers and 60 Vbeta primers were used for the PCR. The repertoire was sequenced with immunoSEQ multiplex PCR; TCRdb's copy has only in-frame clones and lacks some. The table lists 150,000 to 200,000 clones, 65% to 70% of them singletons. The sample consisted of PBMCs. The receptors derive from a young man in good health and CMV-seropositive.

The chain joins TRBV27 to TRBJ1-2; D gene uncertain. From germline, CDR1 is MNHEY and CDR2 SMNVEV (reference sequence). V gave up 5 bases and J gave up 2 bases, with 12 bases separating them. This CDR3 has 14 residues. CDR3 protein: CASSLSDTNYGYTF. The CDR3 nucleotides read TGTGCCAGCAGTCTCTCAGACACCAACTATGGCTACACCTTC.

This chain connects TRBV19 to TRBJ2-1, with 7 bases fitting TRBD1. V shed 3 bases, J shed 3 bases, and the junction held 14 bases outside the gene matches. The CDR3 totals 18 residues. Germline V gives CDR1 LNHDA, CDR2 SQIVND (reference sequence). The CDR3 bases are TGTGCCAGTAGTATTATCGGATCGACAGGGTCGTACTACAATGAGCAGTTCTTC. It codes for CASSIIGSTGSYYNEQFF.

J is TRBJ2-5 and V is TRBV20-1; 7 bases align to TRBD2. CDR3 length: 11 residues. Germline CDR1 is DFQATT and CDR2 is SNEGSKA (reference sequence). CDR3 nucleotides: TGCAGCACTAGCGAGGAGGAGACCCAGTACTTC. This translates into CSTSEEETQYF.

The CDR3 DNA reads TGTGCCTGGAGTCAAACTGGGACAGGTCGGAATGAAGCTTTCTTT. Protein: CAWSQTGTGRNEAFF. The chain combines TRBV30 with TRBJ1-1; TRBD1 matches 8 bases. Germline V gene lookup returns CDR1 GTSNPN and CDR2 SVGIG (reference sequence). Unmatched junction bases numbered 12, after V lost 2 bases and J lost 7 bases. The CDR3 spans 15 residues. The variable domain in full, with the rest retrieved from reference TRBV30 and TRBJ1-1, is SQTIHQWPATLVQPVGSPLSLECTVEGTSNPNLYWYRQAAGRGLQLLFYSVGIGQISSEVPQNLSASRPQDRQFILSSKKLLLSDSGFYLCAWSQTGTGRNEAFFGQGTRLTVV.

This chain joins TRBV7-2 and TRBJ2-1; 8 bases map to TRBD2. Germline CDR1 is SGHTA and CDR2 is FQGNSA. Unmatched junction bases numbered 13, after V lost 5 bases and J lost 7 bases. CDR3 length equals 16 residues. The CDR3 region has the DNA TGTGCCAGCAGCATGCTAATCCGGAGCGGGGGTAATGAGCAGTTCTTC. The encoded protein is CASSMLIRSGGNEQFF. The full variable domain, rest sourced from reference TRBV7-2 and TRBJ2-1, is GAGVSQSPSNKVTEKGKDVELRCDPISGHTALYWYRQSLGQGLEFLIYFQGNSAPDKSGLPSDRFSAERTGGSVSTLTIQRTQQEDSAVYLCASSMLIRSGGNEQFFGPGTRLTVL.

The gene calls are TRBV30 and TRBJ1-5, with TRBD1 matching 7 bases. Germline CDR1 reads GTSNPN; CDR2 reads SVGIG (reference sequence). The CDR3 runs 12 residues. Unmatched junction bases numbered 5, after V lost 3 bases and J lost 9 bases. CDR3: CAWSSQGGPQHF. In nucleotides, the CDR3 is TGTGCCTGGAGCTCCCAGGGGGGGCCCCAGCATTTT.

This clone has more than one count but fewer than ten. The J gene is TRBJ2-7, the V gene TRBV5-6, with 13 bases matching TRBD2. CDR3 length equals 17 residues. Germline V gene data show CDR1 as SGHDT and CDR2 as YYEEEE. With V trimmed by 4 bases and J by 2 bases, 9 bases remained unmatched. The CDR3 DNA is TGTGCCAGCAGCCAAGGACTAGCGGGAGAGTGGGCCTACGAGCAGTACTTC. It yields the protein CASSQGLAGEWAYEQYF.

In this sample, this clone turned up a few times. This rearrangement joins TRBV7-3 to TRBJ2-1; D gene unclear. This CDR3 is 12 amino acids long. CDR1 and CDR2 (germline): SGHTA, FQGTGA. Between the trimmed V and J ends, which lost 3 bases and 8 bases, there was a span of 8 bases. The CDR3 here is CASSFSRYEQFF. DNA for the CDR3: TGTGCCAGCAGCTTCTCGAGGTATGAGCAGTTCTTC.

The chain uses TRBV27 and TRBJ1-4; no clear D. The germline V gene has CDR1 MNHEY and CDR2 SMNVEV (reference sequence). There are 14 residues in the CDR3. With 3 bases removed from V and 4 bases from J, the gap between germline ends came to 9 bases. The CDR3: CASSLAGYNEKLFF. CDR3 sequence (DNA): TGTGCCAGCAGTTTGGCAGGATATAATGAAAAACTGTTTTTT.

This chain uses TRBV9 with TRBJ1-4; D uncertain. The germline CDR1 and CDR2 sequences are SGDLS and YYNGEE. Between the trimmed V and J ends, which lost 2 bases and 7 bases, there was a span of 15 bases. The CDR3 is 15 amino acids. The CDR3 coding sequence is TGTGCCAGCAGCGTTAGTTTGCTAGTAGGTGAAAAACTGTTTTTT. It yields the protein CASSVSLLVGEKLFF.

V gene TRBV5-6 combines with J gene TRBJ1-1; TRBD1 aligns across 7 bases. Germline loops: CDR1 SGHDT, CDR2 YYEEEE. J was trimmed by 4 bases and V by 5 bases; bases with no gene match: 14. The CDR3 contains 16 residues. CDR3 sequence: CASSTLTGVLGTEAFF. In DNA form, the CDR3 reads TGTGCCAGCAGTACTCTAACAGGGGTATTGGGCACTGAAGCTTTCTTT.

The rearrangement joins TRBV28 to TRBJ2-5; D perhaps matches TRBD2 (5 bases). Between the trimmed V and J ends, which lost 5 bases and 4 bases, there was a span of 14 bases. Germline V gives CDR1 MDHEN, CDR2 SYDVKM. The CDR3 loop spans 14 amino acids. CDR3 loop: CASSLGGGTETQYF. CDR3 nucleotides: TGTGCCAGCAGTCTTGGAGGCGGAACAGAGACCCAGTACTTC.

Regarding this clone: The junction shows a germline mismatch at one end, possibly a read error. V usage is TRBV7-7 and J usage is TRBJ2-7; TRBD2 agrees at 14 bases. Germline V lookup: CDR1 SSHAT, CDR2 FNYEAQ (reference sequence). The CDR3 totals 15 residues. The CDR3 DNA reads as TGTGCTAGCAGCAACGGACTAGCGGGAGGATACGAGCAGTACTTC. It is translated as CASSNGLAGGYEQYF.

The table lists this clone with a few counts. The rearrangement uses TRBV7-9 and TRBJ2-3; D might be TRBD2 (6 bases). The CDR3 totals 15 residues. Looked up from germline, CDR1 is SEHNR and CDR2 is FQNEAQ (reference sequence). The V end was cut by 3 bases, the J end by 6 bases, with 16 bases between. The CDR3 loop is CASSFLSGGDDTQYF. As DNA, the CDR3 is TGTGCCAGCAGCTTTCTAAGCGGAGGGGACGATACGCAGTATTTT.

The chain carries TRBV30 and TRBJ1-1, with D unclear. This CDR3 is built from 15 residues. Looked up from germline, CDR1 is GTSNPN and CDR2 is SVGIG (reference sequence). The V end lost 1 base, the J end lost 3 bases, and 15 bases lay between the germline ends. The CDR3 sequence is CAWSATSRLDTEAFF. The CDR3 DNA reads TGTGCCTGGAGTGCGACCAGCAGGTTGGACACTGAAGCTTTCTTT.

This chain links TRBV2 with TRBJ2-6; TRBD1 agrees at 9 bases. CDR1 is SNHLY, CDR2 FYNNEI, per germline. J was trimmed by 1 base and V by 4 bases; bases with no gene match: 5. This CDR3 contains 17 residues. CDR3 nucleotide sequence: TGTGCCAGCAGTGGAACCGGGACAGGGTCTGGGGCCAACGTCCTGACTTTC. Residues: CASSGTGTGSGANVLTF.

This CDR3 is CASSLEGAAGYGYTF. The DNA for the CDR3 is TGTGCCAGCAGTCTAGAGGGGGCGGCAGGCTATGGCTACACCTTC. The chain has TRBV9 and TRBJ1-2, with 7 bases identical to TRBD1. Trimming cost V 5 bases and J 4 bases; bases outside gene matches: 11. CDR3 length: 15 residues. Germline lookup yields CDR1 SGDLS and CDR2 YYNGEE.

The count of this clone is one. V and J are TRBV19 and TRBJ1-1, with 10 bases matching TRBD1. V lost 4 bases, J lost 10 bases, and 9 bases stayed unmatched. CDR3 length: 14 residues. The germline V gene has CDR1 LNHDA and CDR2 SQIVND (reference sequence). The CDR3 region is CASSNQGQGMRAFF. CDR3 nucleotide sequence: TGTGCCAGTAGTAACCAGGGACAGGGGATGCGAGCTTTCTTT.

The gene calls are TRBV10-1 and TRBJ2-1, with 9 bases identical to TRBD2. Trimming took 0 bases from V and 3 from J; bases not matched to a gene: 6. CDR3 length: 17 residues. Germline CDR1 reads WNHNN; CDR2 reads SYGVQD (reference sequence). CDR3 residues: CASSESRLAGFYNEQFF. DNA for the CDR3: TGCGCCAGCAGTGAGTCGAGGCTAGCGGGATTCTACAATGAGCAGTTCTTC.